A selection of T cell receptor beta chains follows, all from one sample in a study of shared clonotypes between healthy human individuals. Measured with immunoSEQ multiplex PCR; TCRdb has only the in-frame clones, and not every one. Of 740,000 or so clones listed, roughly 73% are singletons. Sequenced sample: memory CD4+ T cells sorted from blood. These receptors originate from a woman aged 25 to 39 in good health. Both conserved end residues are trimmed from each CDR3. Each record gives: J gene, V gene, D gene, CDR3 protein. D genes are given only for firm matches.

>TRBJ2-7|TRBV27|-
ASTRSAGSGAYEQY
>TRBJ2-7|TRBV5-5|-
ASSGGLSGVYEQY
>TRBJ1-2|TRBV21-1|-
ASSVFWQGREYGYT
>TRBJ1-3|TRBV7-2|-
ASSPTVLVPNTIY
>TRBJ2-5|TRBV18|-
ASSPADRAGAQY
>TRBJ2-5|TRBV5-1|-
ASSLAPPMATEY
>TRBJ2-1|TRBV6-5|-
ASSYSILGPYNEQF
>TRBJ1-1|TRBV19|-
ASSLIGKNTEAF
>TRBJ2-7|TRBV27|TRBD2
ASSSRTSGAEQY
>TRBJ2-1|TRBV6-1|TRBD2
ASSELAGGPDEQF
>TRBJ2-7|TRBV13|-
ASSPRDTDYEQY
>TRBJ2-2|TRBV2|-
ASSPLGNTGELF
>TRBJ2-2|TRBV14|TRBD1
ASSPPRTGNIGELF
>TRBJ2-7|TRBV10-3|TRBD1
AISGRDRAHYEQY
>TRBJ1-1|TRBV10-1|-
ASSQQGVDTEAF
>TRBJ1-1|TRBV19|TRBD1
ASSMLQGQVDEAF
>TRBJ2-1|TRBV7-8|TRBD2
ASSLAPSSGSYHEQF
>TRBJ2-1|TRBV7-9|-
ASSPVAPYNEQF
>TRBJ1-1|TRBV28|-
ASSSRRRTEAF
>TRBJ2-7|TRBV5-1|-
ASTQDSYEQY
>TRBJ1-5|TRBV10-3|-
AISDTVRGSNQPQH
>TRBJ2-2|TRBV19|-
ASSGGGQARGTGELF
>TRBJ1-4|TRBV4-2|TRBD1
ASSLTGAAGEKLF
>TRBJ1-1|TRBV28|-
ASSLRQREAF
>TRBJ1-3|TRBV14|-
ASSRGFRDTIY
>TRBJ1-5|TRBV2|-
ASTQERGSNQPQH